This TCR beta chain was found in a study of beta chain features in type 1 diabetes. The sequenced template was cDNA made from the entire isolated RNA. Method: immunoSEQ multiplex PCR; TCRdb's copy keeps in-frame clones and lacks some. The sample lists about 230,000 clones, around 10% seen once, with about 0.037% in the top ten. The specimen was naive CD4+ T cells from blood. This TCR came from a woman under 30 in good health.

The CDR3 DNA reads as TGCGCCAGCAGCTTGTTCGGGGATGAGACCCAGTACTTC. It codes for CASSLFGDETQYF. The rearrangement links TRBV5-1 to TRBJ2-5; perhaps TRBD2 as D (5 bases). V was cut by 1 base and J by 5 bases, with 9 bases left in between. Germline loops: CDR1 SGHRS, CDR2 YFSETQ. CDR3 length equals 13 residues.